Presented here are 7 T cell receptor beta chains from one specimen sequenced in a study of cytotoxic CD8 clonotypes in ibrutinib-treated CLL. Sequencing was performed with immunoSEQ multiplex PCR; in TCRdb, only in-frame clones are kept and a portion is missing. The data show 50,000 or so clones, roughly 85% seen once. Sequenced material: PBMCs, taken after 24 months of ibrutinib treatment. The receptor set was obtained from a human donor with chronic lymphocytic leukemia.

The chain links TRBV11-1 to TRBJ2-1, with 13 bases lining up with TRBD2. This CDR3 is built from 16 residues. In germline, CDR1 is SGHAT, CDR2 FQDESV (reference sequence). The V segment lost 1 base and the J segment 9 bases; nucleotides outside the gene matches: 6. CDR3 sequence reads: CASSLGGLAGVVEQFF. As DNA, the CDR3 is TGTGCCAGCAGCTTAGGCGGACTAGCGGGAGTGGTTGAGCAGTTCTTC.

V gene TRBV19 combines with J gene TRBJ1-2; D gene ambiguous. Trimming took 4 bases from V and 8 from J, leaving 11 bases between them. Germline assignment: CDR1 LNHDA and CDR2 SQIVND (reference sequence). This CDR3 has 12 residues. The CDR3 protein is CASSTPIGGYTF. The DNA of the CDR3 is TGTGCCAGTAGTACCCCAATTGGAGGCTACACCTTC.

The J gene is TRBJ2-5, the V gene TRBV19; weak D call: TRBD1 (6 bases). Per the germline V gene, CDR1 is LNHDA and CDR2 is SQIVND (reference sequence). The CDR3 consists of 16 residues. V was clipped by 5 bases and J by 5 bases, with 21 bases between them. The CDR3 region is CASSGARTAKRETQYF. The CDR3 nucleotides are TGTGCCAGTAGTGGGGCCAGGACAGCCAAAAGGGAGACCCAGTACTTC. The full variable domain, rest sourced from reference TRBV19 and TRBJ2-5, is DGGITQSPKYLFRKEGQNVTLSCEQNLNHDAMYWYRQDPGQGLRLIYYSQIVNDFQKGDIAEGYSVSREKKESFPLTVTSAQKNPTAFYLCASSGARTAKRETQYFGPGTRLLVL.

V is TRBV19 and J is TRBJ1-5; D perhaps matches TRBD1 (5 bases). V lost 6 bases to trimming and J lost 0 bases, with 18 bases between them. The germline V gene encodes CDR1 LNHDA and CDR2 SQIVND (reference sequence). The CDR3 loop spans 17 amino acids. The DNA of the CDR3 is TGTGCCAGTAGGTTAGGTCCGGGACGGATTAGCAATCAGCCCCAGCATTTT. It yields the protein CASRLGPGRISNQPQHF. Together with reference TRBV19 and TRBJ1-5, the CDR3 gives the full variable domain: DGGITQSPKYLFRKEGQNVTLSCEQNLNHDAMYWYRQDPGQGLRLIYYSQIVNDFQKGDIAEGYSVSREKKESFPLTVTSAQKNPTAFYLCASRLGPGRISNQPQHFGDGTRLSIL.

The chain couples TRBV27 to TRBJ2-7; D is ambiguous. The CDR3 contains 13 residues. Germline V gives CDR1 MNHEY, CDR2 SMNVEV (reference sequence). With 6 bases removed from V and 5 bases from J, the gap between germline ends came to 14 bases. The CDR3 loop is CASSLSGSHEQYF. DNA for the CDR3: TGTGCCAGCAGCCTGTCCGGGTCCCACGAGCAGTACTTC.

CDR3 sequence reads: CASRKGQGADYGYTF. In nucleotides, the CDR3 is TGTGCCAGCAGGAAAGGACAGGGGGCGGACTATGGCTACACCTTC. The chain has TRBV7-2 and TRBJ1-2; the match to TRBD1 covers 11 bases. The germline CDR1 and CDR2 sequences are SGHTA and FQGNSA. J gave up 3 bases and V 6 bases, and 6 bases lay outside the gene matches. The length of the CDR3 is 15 residues.

CDR3 sequence reads: CAISESGSYEQYF. CDR3 sequence (DNA): TGTGCCATCAGTGAGTCGGGGAGCTACGAGCAGTACTTC. The chain joins TRBV10-3 to TRBJ2-7, with D tentatively TRBD2 (5 bases). This CDR3 contains 13 residues. From germline, CDR1 is ENHRY and CDR2 SYGVKD. Trimming took 0 bases from V and 3 from J, leaving 6 bases between them.